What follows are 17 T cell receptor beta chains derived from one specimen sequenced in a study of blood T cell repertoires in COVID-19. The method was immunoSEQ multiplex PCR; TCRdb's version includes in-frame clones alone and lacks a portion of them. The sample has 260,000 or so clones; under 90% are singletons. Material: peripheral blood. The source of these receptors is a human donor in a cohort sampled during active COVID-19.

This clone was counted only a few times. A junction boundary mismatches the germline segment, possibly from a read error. The CDR3 DNA reads TGTGCCAGCACCTTAGGAGGAGAGACCCAGTACTTC. Its protein is CASTLGGETQYF. The V and J genes are TRBV7-9 and TRBJ2-5; a possible D gene is TRBD2 (5 bases). The CDR3 covers 12 residues. The germline V gene has CDR1 SEHNR and CDR2 FQNEAQ (reference sequence).

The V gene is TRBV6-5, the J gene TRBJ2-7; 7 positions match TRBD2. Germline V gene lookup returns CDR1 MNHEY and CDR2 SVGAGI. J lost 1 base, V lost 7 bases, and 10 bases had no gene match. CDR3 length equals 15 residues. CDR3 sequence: CASIPAGKVSYEQYF. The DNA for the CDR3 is TGTGCCAGCATCCCAGCGGGGAAGGTATCCTACGAGCAGTACTTC.

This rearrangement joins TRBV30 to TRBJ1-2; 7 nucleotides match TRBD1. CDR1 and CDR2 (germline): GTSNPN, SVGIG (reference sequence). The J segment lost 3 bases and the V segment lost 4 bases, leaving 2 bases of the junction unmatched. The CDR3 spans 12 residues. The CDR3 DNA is TGTGCCTGGACAGGGGGGTACTATGGCTACACCTTC. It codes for CAWTGGYYGYTF.

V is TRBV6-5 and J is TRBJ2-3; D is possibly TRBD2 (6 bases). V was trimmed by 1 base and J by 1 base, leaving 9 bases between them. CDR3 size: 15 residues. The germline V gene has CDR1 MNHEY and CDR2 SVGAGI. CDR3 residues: CASSYFGEGTDTQYF. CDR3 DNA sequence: TGTGCCAGCAGTTACTTCGGGGAGGGCACAGATACGCAGTATTTT.

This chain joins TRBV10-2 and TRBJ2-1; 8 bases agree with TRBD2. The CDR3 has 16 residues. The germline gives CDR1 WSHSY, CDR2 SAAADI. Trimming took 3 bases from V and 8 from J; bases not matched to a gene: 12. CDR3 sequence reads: CASSDPGGLGAHEQFF. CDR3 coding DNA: TGCGCCAGCAGTGATCCCGGGGGACTAGGGGCCCATGAGCAGTTCTTC.

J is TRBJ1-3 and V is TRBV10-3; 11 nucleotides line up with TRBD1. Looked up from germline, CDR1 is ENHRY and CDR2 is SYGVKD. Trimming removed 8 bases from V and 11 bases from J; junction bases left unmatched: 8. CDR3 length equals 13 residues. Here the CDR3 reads CAIGSGQGAAIYF. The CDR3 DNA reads TGTGCCATCGGATCTGGACAGGGGGCGGCCATATATTTT.

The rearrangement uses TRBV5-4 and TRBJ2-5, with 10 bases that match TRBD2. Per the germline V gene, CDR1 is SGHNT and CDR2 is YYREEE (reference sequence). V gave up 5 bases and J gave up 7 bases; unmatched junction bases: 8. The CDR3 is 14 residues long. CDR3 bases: TGTGCCAGCAGTCAAGCGGGAGGGCCGGGGACCCAGTACTTC. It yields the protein CASSQAGGPGTQYF.

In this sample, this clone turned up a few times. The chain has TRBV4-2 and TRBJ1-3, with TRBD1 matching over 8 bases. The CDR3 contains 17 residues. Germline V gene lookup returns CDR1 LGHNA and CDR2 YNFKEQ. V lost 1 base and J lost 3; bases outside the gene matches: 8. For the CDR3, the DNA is TGTGCCAGCAGCCAAGTCTCTACAGGGGGTTATGGAAACACCATATATTTT. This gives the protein CASSQVSTGGYGNTIYF.

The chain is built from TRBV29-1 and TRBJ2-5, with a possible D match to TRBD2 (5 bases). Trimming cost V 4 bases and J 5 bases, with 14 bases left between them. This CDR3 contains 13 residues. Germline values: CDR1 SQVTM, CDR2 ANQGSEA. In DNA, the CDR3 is TGCAGCGTTGGAACTAGGCGCGTGGAGACCCAGTACTTC. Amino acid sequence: CSVGTRRVETQYF.

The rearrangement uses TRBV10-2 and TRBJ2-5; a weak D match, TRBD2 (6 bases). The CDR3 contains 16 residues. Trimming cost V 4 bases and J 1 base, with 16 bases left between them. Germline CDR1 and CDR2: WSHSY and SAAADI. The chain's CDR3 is CASSGLGTPVQETQYF. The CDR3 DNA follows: TGCGCCAGCAGTGGGCTCGGGACTCCTGTCCAAGAGACCCAGTACTTC.

CDR3 nucleotide sequence: TGTGCCAGCAGTTTATCCTCCAGGGGGCCCCTGGGGTACGAGCAGTACTTC. Translation: CASSLSSRGPLGYEQYF. J is TRBJ2-7 and V is TRBV27, with TRBD1 matching over 8 bases. The CDR3 is 17 residues long. Looked up from germline, CDR1 is MNHEY and CDR2 is SMNVEV (reference sequence). V was pared by 0 bases and J by 4 bases, with 11 bases of the junction left unmatched.

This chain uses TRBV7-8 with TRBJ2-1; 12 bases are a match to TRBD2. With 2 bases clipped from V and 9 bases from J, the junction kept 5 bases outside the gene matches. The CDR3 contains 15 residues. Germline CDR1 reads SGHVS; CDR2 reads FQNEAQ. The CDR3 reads CASSLSLAGGGEQFF. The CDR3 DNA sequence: TGTGCCAGCAGCTTATCACTAGCGGGAGGAGGTGAGCAGTTCTTC.

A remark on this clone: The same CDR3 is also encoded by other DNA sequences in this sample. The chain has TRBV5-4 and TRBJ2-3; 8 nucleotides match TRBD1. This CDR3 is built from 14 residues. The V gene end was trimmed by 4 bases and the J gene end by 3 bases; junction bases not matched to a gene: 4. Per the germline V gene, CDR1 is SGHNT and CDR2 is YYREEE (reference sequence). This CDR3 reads CASSPGQGTDTQYF. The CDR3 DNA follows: TGTGCCAGCAGCCCCGGACAGGGAACAGATACGCAGTATTTT.

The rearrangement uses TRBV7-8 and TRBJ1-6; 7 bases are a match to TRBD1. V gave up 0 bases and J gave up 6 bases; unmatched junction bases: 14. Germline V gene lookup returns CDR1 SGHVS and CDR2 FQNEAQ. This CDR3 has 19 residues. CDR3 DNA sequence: TGTGCCAGCAGCTTAGCGCAAGTTGACAGGGTGATTCCTAATTCACCCCTCCACTTT. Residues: CASSLAQVDRVIPNSPLHF.

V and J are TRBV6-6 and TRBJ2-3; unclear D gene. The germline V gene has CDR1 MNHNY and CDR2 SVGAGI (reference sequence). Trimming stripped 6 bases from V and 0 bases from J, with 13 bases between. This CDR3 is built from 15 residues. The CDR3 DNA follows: TGTGCCAGCAGATCTGAGACTTATAGCACAGATACGCAGTATTTT. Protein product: CASRSETYSTDTQYF.

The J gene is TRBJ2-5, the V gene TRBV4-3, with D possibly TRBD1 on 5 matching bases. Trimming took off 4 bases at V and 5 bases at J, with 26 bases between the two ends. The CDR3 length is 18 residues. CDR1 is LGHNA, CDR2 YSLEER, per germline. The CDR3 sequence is CASSPTQETDILWETQYF. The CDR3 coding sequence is TGCGCCAGCAGCCCCACTCAAGAGACAGACATCCTATGGGAGACCCAGTACTTC.

The CDR3 here is CASSLATLGEGPGTF. The CDR3, as DNA: TGTGCCAGCAGCTTAGCTACATTGGGGGAGGGGCCGGGCACCTTC. This chain links TRBV11-2 with TRBJ1-2; D might be TRBD1 (5 bases). The CDR3 runs to 15 residues. Germline loops: CDR1 SGHAT, CDR2 FQNNGV. Trimming removed 1 base from V and 13 bases from J, with 22 bases in between.